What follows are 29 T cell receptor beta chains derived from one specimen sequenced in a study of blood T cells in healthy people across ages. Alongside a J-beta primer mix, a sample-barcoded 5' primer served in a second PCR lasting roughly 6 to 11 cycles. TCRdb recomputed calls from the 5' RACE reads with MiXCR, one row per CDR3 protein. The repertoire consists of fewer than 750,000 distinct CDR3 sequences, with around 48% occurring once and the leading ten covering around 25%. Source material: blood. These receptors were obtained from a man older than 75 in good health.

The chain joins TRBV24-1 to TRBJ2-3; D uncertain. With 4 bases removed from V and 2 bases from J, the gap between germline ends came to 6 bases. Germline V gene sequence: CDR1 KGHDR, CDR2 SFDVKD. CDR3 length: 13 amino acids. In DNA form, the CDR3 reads TGTGCCACCAGTGACCCCCCCACAGATACGCAGTATTTT. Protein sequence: CATSDPPTDTQYF.

CDR3 bases: TGTGCCTGGAGTGAACAGGGTCGAGGTCCTCTCTACGAGCAGTACTTC. This codes for CAWSEQGRGPLYEQYF. The chain joins TRBV30 to TRBJ2-7, with D perhaps matching TRBD1 (6 bases). The CDR3 contains 16 residues. The V end was cut by 1 base, the J end by 3 bases, with 19 bases between. Looked up from germline, CDR1 is GTSNPN and CDR2 is SVGIG (reference sequence).

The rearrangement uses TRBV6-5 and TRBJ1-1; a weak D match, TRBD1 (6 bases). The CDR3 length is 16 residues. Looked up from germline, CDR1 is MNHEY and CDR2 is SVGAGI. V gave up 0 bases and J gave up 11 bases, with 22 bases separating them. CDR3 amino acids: CASSYSAGAGERTAFF. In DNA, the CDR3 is TGTGCCAGCAGTTACTCGGCCGGTGCAGGGGAGAGAACGGCTTTCTTT.

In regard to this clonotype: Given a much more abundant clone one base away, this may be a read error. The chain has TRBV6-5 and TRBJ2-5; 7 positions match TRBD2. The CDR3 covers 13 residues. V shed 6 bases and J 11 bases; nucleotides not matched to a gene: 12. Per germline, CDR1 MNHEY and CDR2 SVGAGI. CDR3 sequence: CASSAPGTNEQYF. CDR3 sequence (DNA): TGTGCCAGCAGCGCGCCGGGGACTAATGAGCAGTACTTC.

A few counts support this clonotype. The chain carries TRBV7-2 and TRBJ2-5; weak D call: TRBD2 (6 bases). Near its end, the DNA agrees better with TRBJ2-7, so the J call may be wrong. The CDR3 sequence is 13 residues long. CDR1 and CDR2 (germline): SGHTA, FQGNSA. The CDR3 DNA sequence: TGTGCCAGCAGCGCGACGACTAGCTACGAGCAGTACTTC. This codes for CASSATTSYEQYF.

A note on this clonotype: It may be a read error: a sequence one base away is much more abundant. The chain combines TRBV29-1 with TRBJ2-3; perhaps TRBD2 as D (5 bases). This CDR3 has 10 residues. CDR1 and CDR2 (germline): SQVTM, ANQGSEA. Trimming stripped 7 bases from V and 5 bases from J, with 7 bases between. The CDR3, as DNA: TGCAGCGCCGGGGTAGATACGCAGTATTTT. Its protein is CSAGVDTQYF.

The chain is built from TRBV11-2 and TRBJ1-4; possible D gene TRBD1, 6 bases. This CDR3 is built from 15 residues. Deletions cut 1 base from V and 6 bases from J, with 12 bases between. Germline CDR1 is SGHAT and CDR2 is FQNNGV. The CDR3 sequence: CASSLGQGSHEKLFF. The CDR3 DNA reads TGTGCCAGCAGCTTAGGCCAGGGGTCTCATGAAAAACTGTTTTTT.

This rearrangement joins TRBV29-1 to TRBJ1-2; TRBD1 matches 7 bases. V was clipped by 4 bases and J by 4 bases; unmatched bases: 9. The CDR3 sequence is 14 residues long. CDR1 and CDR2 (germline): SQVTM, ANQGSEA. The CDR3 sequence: CSVGQGEAGYGYTF. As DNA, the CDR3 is TGCAGCGTTGGCCAGGGGGAGGCCGGCTATGGCTACACCTTC.

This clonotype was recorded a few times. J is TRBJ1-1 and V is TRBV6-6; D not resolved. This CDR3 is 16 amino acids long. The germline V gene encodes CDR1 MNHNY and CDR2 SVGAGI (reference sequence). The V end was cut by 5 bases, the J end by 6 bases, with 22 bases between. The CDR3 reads CASSPNYYSAGAEAFF. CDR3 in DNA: TGTGCCAGCAGTCCTAATTACTACAGTGCGGGCGCTGAAGCTTTCTTT.

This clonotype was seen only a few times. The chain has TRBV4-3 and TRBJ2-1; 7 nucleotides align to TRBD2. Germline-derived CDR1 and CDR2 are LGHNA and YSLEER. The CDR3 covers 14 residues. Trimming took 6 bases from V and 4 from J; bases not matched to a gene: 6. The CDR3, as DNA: TGCGCCAGCAGTGGGACTACCCTTTACAATGAGCAGTTCTTC. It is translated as CASSGTTLYNEQFF.

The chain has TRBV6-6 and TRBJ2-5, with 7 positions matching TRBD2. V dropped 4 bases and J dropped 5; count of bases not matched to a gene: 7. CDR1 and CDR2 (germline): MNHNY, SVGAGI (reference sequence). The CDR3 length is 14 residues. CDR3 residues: CASSSYQGGETQYF. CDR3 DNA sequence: TGTGCCAGCAGTTCCTATCAGGGAGGGGAGACCCAGTACTTC.

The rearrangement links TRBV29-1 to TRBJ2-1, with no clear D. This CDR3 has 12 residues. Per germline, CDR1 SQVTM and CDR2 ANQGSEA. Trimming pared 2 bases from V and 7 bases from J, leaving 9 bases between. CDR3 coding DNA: TGCAGCGTTGAAAGAGGAGTTAATGAGCAGTTCTTC. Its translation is CSVERGVNEQFF.

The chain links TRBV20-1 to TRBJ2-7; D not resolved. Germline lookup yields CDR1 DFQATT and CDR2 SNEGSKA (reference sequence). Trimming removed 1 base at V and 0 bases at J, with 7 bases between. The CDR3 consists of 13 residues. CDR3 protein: CSARGVASYEQYF. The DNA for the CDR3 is TGCAGTGCTAGAGGTGTGGCCTCCTACGAGCAGTACTTC.

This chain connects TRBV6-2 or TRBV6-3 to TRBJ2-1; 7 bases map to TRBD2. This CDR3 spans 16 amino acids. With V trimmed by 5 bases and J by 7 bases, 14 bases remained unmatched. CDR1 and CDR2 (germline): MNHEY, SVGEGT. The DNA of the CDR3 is TGTGCCAGCAGTCGATTCACAGCGGGGTTAAGGAATGAGCAGTTCTTC. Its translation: CASSRFTAGLRNEQFF.

As DNA, the CDR3 is TGTGCCAGCAGCCAAGAGGTCGGCAAAAACATTCAGTACTTC. Translation gives CASSQEVGKNIQYF. This chain connects TRBV3-1 to TRBJ2-4, with unresolved D. With 0 bases removed from V and 3 bases from J, the gap between germline ends came to 6 bases. CDR1 and CDR2 from the germline V gene are LGHDT and YNNKEL (reference sequence). The CDR3 is 14 residues long. The whole variable domain, remainder taken from reference TRBV3-1 and TRBJ2-4, is DTAVSQTPKYLVTQMGNDKSIKCEQNLGHDTMYWYKQDSKKFLKIMFSYNNKELIINETVPNRFSPKSPDKAHLNLHINSLELGDSAVYFCASSQEVGKNIQYFGAGTRLSVL.

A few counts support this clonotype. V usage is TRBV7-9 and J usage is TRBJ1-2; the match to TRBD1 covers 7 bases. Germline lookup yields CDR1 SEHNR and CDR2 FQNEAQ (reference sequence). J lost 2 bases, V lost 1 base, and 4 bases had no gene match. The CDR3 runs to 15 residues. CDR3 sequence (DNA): TGTGCCAGCAGCTTAGTGGCAGGGGGGAACTATGGCTACACCTTC. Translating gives CASSLVAGGNYGYTF.

In nucleotides, the CDR3 is TGTGCCAGCAGCCAATATAGCGGAAACTATGGCTACACCTTC. Protein: CASSQYSGNYGYTF. V usage is TRBV14 and J usage is TRBJ1-2; no definite D call. Trimming left V 2 bases short and J 2 bases short, with 9 bases between. CDR1 is SGHDN and CDR2 is FVKESK in the germline V gene. This CDR3 spans 14 amino acids.

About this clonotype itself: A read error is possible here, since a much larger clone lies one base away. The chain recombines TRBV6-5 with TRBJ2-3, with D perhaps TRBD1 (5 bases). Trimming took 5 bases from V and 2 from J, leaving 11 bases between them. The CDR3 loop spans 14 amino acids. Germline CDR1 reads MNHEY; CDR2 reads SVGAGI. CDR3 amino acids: CASSDAQATDTQYF. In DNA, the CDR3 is TGTGCCAGCAGTGACGCACAGGCCACAGATACGCAGTATTTT.

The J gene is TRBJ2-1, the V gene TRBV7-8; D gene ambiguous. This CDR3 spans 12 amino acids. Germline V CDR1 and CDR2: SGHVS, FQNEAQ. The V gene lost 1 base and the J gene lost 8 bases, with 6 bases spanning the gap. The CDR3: CASSLVKDEQFF. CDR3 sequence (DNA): TGTGCCAGCAGCTTAGTAAAGGATGAGCAGTTCTTC.

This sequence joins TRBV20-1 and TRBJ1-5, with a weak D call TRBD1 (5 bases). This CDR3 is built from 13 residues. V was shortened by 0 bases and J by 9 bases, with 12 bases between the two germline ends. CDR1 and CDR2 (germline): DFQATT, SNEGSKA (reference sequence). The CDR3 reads CSAREGPGRPQHF. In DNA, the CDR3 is TGCAGTGCTAGAGAGGGGCCCGGTCGGCCCCAGCATTTT.

CDR3 in amino acids: CASSVSGGGSYNSPLHF. CDR3 nucleotides: TGTGCCAGCAGCGTATCCGGGGGTGGCTCCTATAATTCACCCCTCCACTTT. The chain recombines TRBV9 with TRBJ1-6, with a possible D match to TRBD1 (5 bases). Germline V gives CDR1 SGDLS, CDR2 YYNGEE. V lost 1 base and J 0 bases, leaving 11 bases between the germline ends. This CDR3 is 17 amino acids long.

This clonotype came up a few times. The CDR3 coding sequence is TGTGCCAGCACCTCTAGCGGGCTCTACGAGCAGTACTTC. Protein: CASTSSGLYEQYF. The V call is TRBV3-1, the J call TRBJ2-7, with TRBD2 matching over 8 bases. V lost 7 bases and J lost 3; bases outside the gene matches: 5. Germline V gene lookup returns CDR1 LGHDT and CDR2 YNNKEL (reference sequence). There are 13 residues in the CDR3.

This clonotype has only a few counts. The DNA of the CDR3 is TGCAGTGCAAAAACTCCCTACAATGAGCAGTTCTTC. As protein: CSAKTPYNEQFF. V gene TRBV20-1 combines with J gene TRBJ2-1; D unresolved. Trimming shortened V by 6 bases and J by 2 bases, and 8 bases separated the two germline ends. Germline CDR1 reads DFQATT; CDR2 reads SNEGSKA (reference sequence). The CDR3 is 12 amino acids.

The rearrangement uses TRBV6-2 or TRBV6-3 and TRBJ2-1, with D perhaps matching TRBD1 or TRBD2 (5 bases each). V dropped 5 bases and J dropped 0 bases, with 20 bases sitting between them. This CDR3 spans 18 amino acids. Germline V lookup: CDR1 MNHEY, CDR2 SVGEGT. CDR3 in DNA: TGTGCCAGCAGTCCGGTCAAGGGGACGGTGAGCTCCTACAATGAGCAGTTCTTC. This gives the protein CASSPVKGTVSSYNEQFF.

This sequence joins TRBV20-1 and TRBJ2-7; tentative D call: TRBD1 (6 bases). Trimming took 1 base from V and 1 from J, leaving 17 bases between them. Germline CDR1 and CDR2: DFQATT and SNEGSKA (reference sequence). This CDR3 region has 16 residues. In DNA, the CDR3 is TGCAGTGCTAGAGGGGGGTATAGGGGGAGTTCCTACGAGCAGTACTTC. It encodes CSARGGYRGSSYEQYF.

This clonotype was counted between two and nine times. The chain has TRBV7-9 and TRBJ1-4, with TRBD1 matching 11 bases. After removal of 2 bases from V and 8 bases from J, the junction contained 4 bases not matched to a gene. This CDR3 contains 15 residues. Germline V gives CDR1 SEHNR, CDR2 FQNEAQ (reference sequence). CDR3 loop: CASSLSGTGGEKLFF. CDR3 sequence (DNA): TGTGCCAGCAGCTTATCCGGGACAGGGGGAGAAAAACTGTTTTTT.

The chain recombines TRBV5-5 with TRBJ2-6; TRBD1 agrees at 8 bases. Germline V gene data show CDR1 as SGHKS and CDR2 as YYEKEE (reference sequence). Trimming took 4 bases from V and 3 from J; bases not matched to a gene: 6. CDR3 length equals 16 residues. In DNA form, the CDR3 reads TGTGCCAGCAGCATCGGACAGGGAATTGGGGCCAACGTCCTGACTTTC. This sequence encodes CASSIGQGIGANVLTF.

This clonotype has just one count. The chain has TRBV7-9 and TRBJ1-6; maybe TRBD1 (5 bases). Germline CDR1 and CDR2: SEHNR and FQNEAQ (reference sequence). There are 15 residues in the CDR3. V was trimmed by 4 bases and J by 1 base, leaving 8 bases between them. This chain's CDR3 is CASSSRVSYNSPLHF. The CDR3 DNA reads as TGTGCCAGCAGCTCCAGGGTATCCTATAATTCACCCCTCCACTTT.

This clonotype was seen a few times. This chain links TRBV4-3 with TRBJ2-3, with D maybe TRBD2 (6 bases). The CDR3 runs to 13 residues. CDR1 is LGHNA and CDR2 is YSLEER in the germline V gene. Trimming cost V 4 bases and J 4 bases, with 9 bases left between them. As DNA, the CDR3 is TGCGCCAGCAGCCGCGGGACGTCAGATACGCAGTATTTT. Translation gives CASSRGTSDTQYF.